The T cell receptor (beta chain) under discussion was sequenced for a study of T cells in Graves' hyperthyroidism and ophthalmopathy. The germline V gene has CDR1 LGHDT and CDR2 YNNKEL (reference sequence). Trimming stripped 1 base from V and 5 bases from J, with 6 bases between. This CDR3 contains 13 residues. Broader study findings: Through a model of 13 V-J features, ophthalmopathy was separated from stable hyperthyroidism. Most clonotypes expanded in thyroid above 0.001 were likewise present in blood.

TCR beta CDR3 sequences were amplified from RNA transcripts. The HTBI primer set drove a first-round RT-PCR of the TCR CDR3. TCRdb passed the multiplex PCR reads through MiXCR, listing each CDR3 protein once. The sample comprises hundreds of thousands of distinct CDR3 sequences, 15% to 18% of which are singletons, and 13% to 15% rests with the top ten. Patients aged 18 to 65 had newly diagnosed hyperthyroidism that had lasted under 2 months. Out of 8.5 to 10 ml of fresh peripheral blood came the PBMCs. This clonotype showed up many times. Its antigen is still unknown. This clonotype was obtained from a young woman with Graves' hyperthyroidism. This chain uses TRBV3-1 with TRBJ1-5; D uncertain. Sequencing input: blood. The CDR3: CASSQGGDQPQHF. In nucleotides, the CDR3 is TGTGCCAGCAGCCAAGGGGGTGATCAGCCCCAGCATTTT.